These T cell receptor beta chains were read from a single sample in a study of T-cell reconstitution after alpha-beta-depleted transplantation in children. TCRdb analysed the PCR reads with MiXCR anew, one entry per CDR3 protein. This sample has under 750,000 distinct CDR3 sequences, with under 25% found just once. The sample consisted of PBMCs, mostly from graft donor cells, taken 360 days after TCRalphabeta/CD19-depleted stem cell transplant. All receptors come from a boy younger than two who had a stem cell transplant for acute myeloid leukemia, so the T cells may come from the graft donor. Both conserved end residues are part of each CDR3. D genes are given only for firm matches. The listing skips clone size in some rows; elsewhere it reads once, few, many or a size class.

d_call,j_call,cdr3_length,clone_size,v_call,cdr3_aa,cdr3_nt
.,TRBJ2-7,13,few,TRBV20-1,CSARSPPAYEQYF,TGCAGTGCTAGATCCCCACCGGCCTACGAGCAGTACTTC
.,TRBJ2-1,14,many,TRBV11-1,CASSLAPSVVEQFF,TGTGCCAGCAGCTTAGCGCCTAGCGTCGTTGAGCAGTTCTTC
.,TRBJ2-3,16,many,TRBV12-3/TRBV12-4,CASSLVDWRSTDTQYF,TGTGCCAGCAGTTTGGTGGACTGGAGGAGCACAGATACGCAGTATTTT
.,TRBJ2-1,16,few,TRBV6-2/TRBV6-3,CASSYSPGAMGGEQFF,TGTGCCAGCAGTTACTCGCCAGGGGCAATGGGAGGTGAGCAGTTCTTC
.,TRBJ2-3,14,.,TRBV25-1,CASSEDSTTDTQYF,TGTGCCAGCAGTGAAGACAGTACAACAGATACGCAGTATTTT
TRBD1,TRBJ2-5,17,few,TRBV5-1,CASSSIPGQGGQETQYF,TGCGCCAGCAGCTCTATCCCGGGACAGGGAGGGCAAGAGACCCAGTACTTC
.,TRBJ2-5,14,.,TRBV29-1,CSVPPGTFQETQYF,TGCAGCGTTCCGCCAGGGACCTTCCAAGAGACCCAGTACTTC
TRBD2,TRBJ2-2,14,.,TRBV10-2,CASSLLARDGELFF,TGCGCCAGCAGCCTACTAGCGAGAGACGGGGAGCTGTTTTTT
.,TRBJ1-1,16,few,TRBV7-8,CASSLGTQGTNTEAFF,TGTGCCAGCAGCTTAGGTACCCAGGGGACGAACACTGAAGCTTTCTTT
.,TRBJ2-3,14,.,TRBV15,CATSNPRGGDTQYF,TGTGCCACCAGCAACCCGAGGGGAGGAGATACGCAGTATTTT
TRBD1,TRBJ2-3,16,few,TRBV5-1,CASSYVRDRLTDTQYF,TGCGCCAGCAGCTATGTCCGGGACAGGCTCACAGATACGCAGTATTTT
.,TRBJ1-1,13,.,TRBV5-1,CASTRRTNTEAFF,TGCGCCAGCACCCGACGGACGAACACTGAAGCTTTCTTT
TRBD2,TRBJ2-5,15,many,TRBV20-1,CSKVVPAGGWETQYF,TGCAGTAAGGTTGTACCAGCGGGGGGCTGGGAGACCCAGTACTTC
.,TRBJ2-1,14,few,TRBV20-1,CSATVVPLGDEQFF,TGCAGTGCAACAGTGGTCCCCCTTGGGGATGAGCAGTTCTTC
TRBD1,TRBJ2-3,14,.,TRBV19,CASSMTGATDTQYF,TGTGCCAGTAGTATGACAGGGGCCACAGATACGCAGTATTTT
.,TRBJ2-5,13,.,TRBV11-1,CASSSDPQETQYF,TGTGCCAGCAGCTCAGACCCCCAAGAGACCCAGTACTTC
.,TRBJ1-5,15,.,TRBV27,CASSPSRGSNQPQHF,TGTGCCAGCAGTCCCAGCCGGGGAAGCAATCAGCCCCAGCATTTT
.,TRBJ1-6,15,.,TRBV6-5,CASSYLDADNSPLHF,TGTGCCAGCAGTTACTTGGACGCTGATAATTCACCCCTCCACTTT
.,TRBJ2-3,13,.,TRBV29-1,CSVAQVLTDTQYF,TGCAGCGTTGCACAGGTCCTCACAGATACGCAGTATTTT
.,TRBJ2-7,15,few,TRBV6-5,CASSYRYGRAYEQYF,TGTGCCAGCAGTTACAGGTACGGCAGAGCCTACGAGCAGTACTTC
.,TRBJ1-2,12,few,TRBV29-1,CSVDDGYYGYTF,TGCAGCGTTGATGATGGGTACTATGGCTACACCTTC
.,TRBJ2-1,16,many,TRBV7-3,CASSLLSGSTYNEQFF,TGTGCCAGCAGCTTATTATCGGGGTCGACTTACAATGAGCAGTTCTTC
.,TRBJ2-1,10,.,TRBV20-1,CSPGEDEQFF,TGCAGTCCGGGGGAGGATGAGCAGTTCTTC
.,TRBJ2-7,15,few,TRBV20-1,CSATVEGSRSYEQYF,TGCAGTGCTACCGTGGAGGGGTCACGATCCTACGAGCAGTACTTC
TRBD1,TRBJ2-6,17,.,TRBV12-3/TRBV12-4,CASSSGQGSSGANVLTF,TGTGCCAGCAGCTCGGGACAGGGTTCCTCTGGGGCCAACGTCCTGACTTTC
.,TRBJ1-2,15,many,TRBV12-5,CASGLSPVPLYGYTF,TGTGCTAGTGGTTTGTCCCCGGTCCCCCTCTATGGCTACACCTTC
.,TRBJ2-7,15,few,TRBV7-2,CASSSALWRSYEQYF,TGTGCCAGCAGCTCGGCCCTCTGGAGGTCCTACGAGCAGTACTTC
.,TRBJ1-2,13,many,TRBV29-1,CSVEGRTVPGYTF,TGCAGCGTTGAGGGGAGGACAGTTCCTGGCTACACCTTC
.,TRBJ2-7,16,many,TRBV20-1,CSARAYRDFLPYEQYF,TGCAGTGCTAGAGCCTACCGGGACTTCCTACCCTACGAGCAGTACTTC
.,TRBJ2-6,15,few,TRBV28,CASRDGGTGANVLTF,TGTGCCAGCAGGGATGGGGGGACTGGGGCCAACGTCCTGACTTTC
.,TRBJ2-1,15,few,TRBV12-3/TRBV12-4,CASSPRTVEYNEQFF,TGTGCCAGCAGTCCCCGGACAGTAGAATACAATGAGCAGTTCTTC
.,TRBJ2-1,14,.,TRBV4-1,CASSQVTGYNEQFF,TGCGCCAGCAGCCAAGTGACAGGTTACAATGAGCAGTTCTTC
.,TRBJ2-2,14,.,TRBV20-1,CSARAGTRGGELFF,TGCAGTGCTAGAGCCGGGACCCGGGGCGGGGAGCTGTTTTTT